The clone carrying this T cell receptor beta chain was counted only a few times. Its antigen is not identified. Treatment of any kind had been given to no patient before thyroid surgery. The data are from a study of metastatic and nonmetastatic thyroid tumors. Overall study context: From malignant and benign thyroid patients, repertoires in blood and in tumor or nodule tissue were compared. Study-wide results and caveats: Malignant thyroid tumors reportedly exceeded benign nodules significantly in TCR beta diversity, with the difference appearing in blood and tumor.

Under the authors' procedure: Clinicopathological groups supplied CDR3 differences that were used to build a distant-metastasis classifier for papillary thyroid cancer. TCRdb re-analyzed the PCR reads using MiXCR. In this record, the V and J calls reflect TCRdb's handling and not the investigators' own analysis. The table records approximately 25,000 clones, around 28% of them present only once. The CDR3 has 13 amino acids. Germline V gene lookup returns CDR1 MNHNS and CDR2 SASEGT. V shed 6 bases and J shed 3 bases, with 9 bases lying between them. The V and J genes are TRBV6-1 and TRBJ1-3; D uncertain. The receptor comes from a male donor with papillary thyroid cancer or a benign thyroid nodule (not recorded which). Some clones in this sample may be carry-over from other donors' samples. Sequencing was carried out using blood. The CDR3 loop reads CASSPINGNTIYF. The CDR3 region has the DNA TGTGCCAGCAGCCCGATCAATGGAAACACCATATATTTT.